This TCR beta chain came from a study of T-cell memory formation after mild COVID-19. MiXCR was run by TCRdb on the 5' RACE reads, yielding one entry per CDR3 protein. The table includes over 250,000 distinct CDR3 sequences, more than 15% detected once. As regards this clonotype: What it binds is not known.

Study-level points and caveats: CD4/CD8 balance characterized clones contracting day 15 to 85, and CD4+ skew characterized later expanders.

Germline V CDR1 and CDR2: SNHLY, FYNNEI. CDR3 length equals 18 residues. Trimming cost V 3 bases and J 4 bases; bases outside gene matches: 12. This clonotype originated in a man between 18 and 35 years old who had mild COVID-19 (a few samples of this study predate the infection). Cell type and time point are not known. Material: PBMCs or a T cell subset sorted from them (not recorded which). The chain links TRBV2 to TRBJ2-1; 10 bases map to TRBD1. In nucleotides, the CDR3 is TGTGCCAGCAGTGACTCGCGGGACAGGGGATTGGGTTACAATGAGCAGTTCTTC. It specifies CASSDSRDRGLGYNEQFF.